A selection of T cell receptor beta chains follows, all from one sample in a study of identical twins. TCRdb analysed the 5' RACE reads with MiXCR anew, one entry per CDR3 protein. The repertoire holds hundreds of thousands of distinct CDR3 sequences, 9% to 15% seen once, with more than 6% in the top ten. This sample also appeared in a second study, on yellow fever vaccine responses in identical twins.

Sequenced: CD8+ T cells sorted from blood. The origin of the receptors is a woman between 18 and 29 years old in good health. Each CDR3 is given with its conserved first and last residue. The D gene is left open where the match is weak. Clone size is not always given. Where it is, it says once, few, many or a class for expanded clones.

clone size	D gene	V gene	J gene	CDR3 length	CDR3 protein	CDR3 DNA
NA	NA	TRBV7-9	TRBJ1-1	14	CASSLRVEGTEAFF	TGTGCCAGCAGCTTAAGGGTGGAGGGCACTGAAGCTTTCTTT
many	TRBD1	TRBV28	TRBJ2-7	15	CASKSRFDRDYEQYF	TGTGCCAGCAAGTCTCGTTTCGACAGGGACTACGAGCAGTACTTC
few	NA	TRBV4-1	TRBJ2-3	15	CASSQGDCSTDTQYF	TGCGCCAGCAGCCAGGGCGACTGTAGCACAGATACGCAGTATTTT
few	TRBD2	TRBV5-6	TRBJ2-3	19	CASSFSRTGLAGLTDTQYF	TGTGCCAGCAGCTTCTCACGGACGGGACTAGCGGGACTCACAGATACGCAGTATTTT
many	TRBD1	TRBV11-2	TRBJ1-4	15	CASRHTGVLDEKLFF	TGTGCCAGCAGGCATACAGGGGTCCTTGATGAAAAACTGTTTTTT
NA	TRBD1	TRBV6-4	TRBJ2-1	15	CASSPTGGDLNEQFF	TGTGCCAGCAGCCCAACAGGGGGCGATTTGAATGAGCAGTTCTTC
NA	NA	TRBV6-1	TRBJ1-2	14	CASSPGLLLYGYTF	TGTGCCAGCAGTCCGGGCCTTCTTCTCTATGGCTACACCTTC
few	NA	TRBV6-5	TRBJ2-7	15	CASSWVEGSHYEQYF	TGTGCCAGCAGTTGGGTGGAGGGGTCCCACTACGAGCAGTACTTC
few	TRBD2	TRBV20-1	TRBJ2-5	16	CSARGEAGGPPETQYF	TGCAGTGCTAGAGGGGAAGCGGGAGGGCCTCCAGAGACCCAGTACTTC
NA	NA	TRBV2	TRBJ2-5	14	CASRPGPPGETQYF	TGTGCCAGCAGGCCCGGGCCCCCCGGTGAGACCCAGTACTTC
NA	TRBD1	TRBV11-2	TRBJ2-7	19	CASSSPRDRGPAGRDEQYF	TGTGCCAGCAGCTCACCCCGGGACAGGGGGCCAGCGGGAAGGGACGAGCAGTACTTC
NA	NA	TRBV12-3/TRBV12-4	TRBJ2-3	14	CASSLPPRTDTQYF	TGTGCCAGCAGTTTACCCCCTAGGACAGATACGCAGTATTTT
few	NA	TRBV2	TRBJ2-5	12	CASPGPKETQYF	TGTGCCAGCCCGGGCCCGAAAGAGACCCAGTACTTC
few	NA	TRBV2	TRBJ2-2	16	CASSATEGTNTGELFF	TGTGCCAGCAGTGCGACGGAGGGCACGAACACCGGGGAGCTGTTTTTT
NA	TRBD1	TRBV20-1	TRBJ2-1	14	CSARGQDTYNEQFF	TGCAGTGCTAGGGGACAGGATACCTACAATGAGCAGTTCTTC
NA	TRBD2	TRBV3-1	TRBJ2-5	16	CASSHLLAGGQETQYF	TGTGCCAGCAGTCACCTTTTGGCGGGGGGACAAGAGACCCAGTACTTC
many	TRBD1	TRBV5-1	TRBJ2-3	14	CASSADRGKDTQYF	TGCGCCAGCAGCGCCGACAGGGGCAAGGATACGCAGTATTTT
few	NA	TRBV6-1	TRBJ1-4	14	CACSARRSNEKLFF	TGTGCCTGCTCGGCGCGAAGAAGTAATGAAAAACTGTTTTTT
NA	NA	TRBV14	TRBJ1-1	15	CASSQDSHPRTEAFF	TGTGCCAGCAGCCAAGATAGCCACCCGAGAACTGAAGCTTTCTTT
NA	TRBD2	TRBV7-3	TRBJ2-1	15	CASSSGLAGADEQFF	TGTGCCAGCAGCTCGGGACTAGCGGGAGCGGATGAGCAGTTCTTC
few	NA	TRBV12-3/TRBV12-4	TRBJ2-4	12	CASRGTPVIQYF	TGTGCCAGCAGGGGGACCCCAGTCATTCAGTACTTC
few	TRBD1	TRBV28	TRBJ1-1	15	CASSLVYRGATEAFF	TGTGCCAGCAGTTTAGTTTACAGGGGTGCCACTGAAGCTTTCTTT
NA	NA	TRBV24-1	TRBJ2-2	16	CATSDVDEAGTGELFF	TGTGCCACCAGTGATGTAGATGAGGCCGGCACCGGGGAGCTGTTTTTT
NA	TRBD2	TRBV27	TRBJ2-7	14	CATSLAGGFYEQYF	TGTGCCACCTCCCTCGCGGGAGGCTTCTACGAGCAGTACTTC
few	TRBD2	TRBV20-1	TRBJ2-2	17	CSATLAGEGLYTGELFF	TGCAGTGCTACTCTAGCGGGGGAGGGTTTGTACACCGGGGAGCTGTTTTTT
NA	NA	TRBV7-2	TRBJ2-1	15	CASSTGRSSYNEQFF	TGTGCCAGCAGCACCGGACGCTCCTCCTACAATGAGCAGTTCTTC
many	NA	TRBV5-1	TRBJ2-5	15	CASSPLSGIQETQYF	TGCGCCAGCAGCCCGTTGAGCGGAATCCAAGAGACCCAGTACTTC
few	NA	TRBV6-1	TRBJ2-7	10	CATRGGEQYF	TGTGCTACCAGGGGTGGAGAGCAGTACTTC
few	NA	TRBV13	TRBJ1-2	14	CASSSTEIFDGYTF	TGTGCCAGCAGCTCCACAGAGATCTTCGATGGCTACACCTTC
NA	NA	TRBV5-6	TRBJ2-7	17	CASSPFSLATSSYEQYF	TGTGCCAGCAGCCCGTTTAGTCTAGCGACGAGCTCCTACGAGCAGTACTTC
many	TRBD1	TRBV29-1	TRBJ2-3	17	CSVEALGQGHGADTQYF	TGCAGCGTTGAAGCCCTGGGACAGGGGCACGGGGCAGATACGCAGTATTTT
NA	NA	TRBV4-1	TRBJ1-1	12	CASSQQGLEAFF	TGCGCCAGCAGCCAGCAGGGTCTTGAAGCTTTCTTT
many	TRBD2	TRBV15	TRBJ2-1	15	CATSRVAGESNEQFF	TGTGCCACCAGCAGGGTAGCGGGAGAGTCAAATGAGCAGTTCTTC
few	NA	TRBV29-1	TRBJ1-1	13	CSVEDRGLTEAFF	TGCAGCGTTGAAGATAGGGGATTGACTGAAGCTTTCTTT
NA	NA	TRBV27	TRBJ2-1	18	CASSLSTSGAPLDNEQFF	TGTGCCAGCAGTTTATCGACTAGTGGGGCCCCACTCGACAATGAGCAGTTCTTC
few	NA	TRBV14	TRBJ2-5	14	CARIRTVCQETQYF	TGTGCCAGAATTCGTACAGTTTGTCAAGAGACCCAGTACTTC
NA	NA	TRBV24-1	TRBJ2-6	19	CATSAPPYDTSSGANVLTF	TGTGCCACCAGTGCCCCACCGTACGACACCAGCTCTGGGGCCAACGTCCTGACTTTC
NA	NA	TRBV28	TRBJ1-6	14	CASSLIEINSPLHF	TGTGCCAGCAGTTTAATAGAGATTAATTCACCCCTCCACTTT
many	NA	TRBV20-1	TRBJ1-1	11	CSATREFEAFF	TGCAGTGCTACCAGGGAGTTTGAAGCTTTCTTT
NA	NA	TRBV4-1	TRBJ2-1	15	CASSLRVESYNEQFF	TGCGCCAGCAGCCTCAGGGTCGAGTCCTACAATGAGCAGTTCTTC
NA	TRBD1	TRBV12-5	TRBJ2-7	18	CASGSDEPGQANSYEQYF	TGTGCTAGTGGTTCAGACGAACCCGGACAGGCGAACTCCTACGAGCAGTACTTC
NA	TRBD2	TRBV19	TRBJ2-1	15	CASSFRLAGYNEQFF	TGTGCCAGTAGTTTCCGACTAGCAGGTTACAATGAGCAGTTCTTC
few	NA	TRBV7-2	TRBJ2-2	12	CASSFRGGELFF	TGTGCCAGCAGCTTTCGCGGCGGGGAGCTGTTTTTT
few	NA	TRBV11-3	TRBJ2-3	14	CASSHLAGADTQYF	TGTGCCAGCAGCCACCTCGCAGGGGCAGATACGCAGTATTTT
few	NA	TRBV7-9	TRBJ2-5	16	CASSLSEGGRQETQYF	TGTGCCAGCAGCTTATCGGAGGGGGGTCGGCAAGAGACCCAGTACTTC
few	TRBD1	TRBV7-6	TRBJ2-5	13	CAGRDREGETQYF	TGTGCCGGCCGGGACAGGGAGGGAGAGACCCAGTACTTC
few	NA	TRBV3-1	TRBJ1-2	16	CASSQDTGTANYGYTF	TGTGCCAGCAGCCAAGATACCGGCACCGCTAACTATGGCTACACCTTC
NA	NA	TRBV5-6	TRBJ2-4	16	CASSLGVRGPKNIQYF	TGTGCCAGCAGCTTGGGGGTCCGTGGGCCCAAAAACATTCAGTACTTC
many	TRBD1	TRBV20-1	TRBJ2-7	15	CSARDPGTGGNEQYF	TGCAGTGCTAGAGATCCGGGGACAGGGGGCAACGAGCAGTACTTC
NA	NA	TRBV5-6	TRBJ2-2	14	CASSFWEDTGELFF	TGTGCCAGCAGCTTTTGGGAGGACACCGGGGAGCTGTTTTTT
few	NA	TRBV3-1	TRBJ2-1	16	CASSHPVAAPGSEQFF	TGTGCCAGCAGCCACCCAGTAGCGGCCCCCGGGAGTGAGCAGTTCTTC
few	TRBD2	TRBV29-1	TRBJ2-7	16	CSVTRISGTGTYEQYF	TGCAGCGTAACTCGGATTAGCGGGACCGGTACCTACGAGCAGTACTTC
many	NA	TRBV7-9	TRBJ1-1	11	CASSPGGATFF	TGTGCCAGCAGCCCAGGCGGGGCGACTTTCTTT
many	TRBD1	TRBV20-1	TRBJ1-5	15	CSAREPGTESQPQHF	TGCAGTGCTAGAGAACCGGGGACAGAATCTCAGCCCCAGCATTTT
many	NA	TRBV7-9	TRBJ2-1	13	CASSFGLRDEQFF	TGTGCCAGCAGCTTCGGGCTTCGGGATGAGCAGTTCTTC
NA	NA	TRBV4-1	TRBJ2-2	14	CASSQVLGTGELFF	TGCGCCAGCAGCCAAGTTCTGGGCACCGGGGAGCTGTTTTTT
few	TRBD2	TRBV27	TRBJ2-5	15	CASSLGRREQETQYF	TGTGCCAGCAGTTTGGGAAGGCGGGAGCAAGAGACCCAGTACTTC
NA	TRBD2	TRBV5-6	TRBJ2-3	16	CASSLIRGDGTDTQYF	TGTGCCAGCAGCTTGATCCGGGGGGACGGCACAGATACGCAGTATTTT